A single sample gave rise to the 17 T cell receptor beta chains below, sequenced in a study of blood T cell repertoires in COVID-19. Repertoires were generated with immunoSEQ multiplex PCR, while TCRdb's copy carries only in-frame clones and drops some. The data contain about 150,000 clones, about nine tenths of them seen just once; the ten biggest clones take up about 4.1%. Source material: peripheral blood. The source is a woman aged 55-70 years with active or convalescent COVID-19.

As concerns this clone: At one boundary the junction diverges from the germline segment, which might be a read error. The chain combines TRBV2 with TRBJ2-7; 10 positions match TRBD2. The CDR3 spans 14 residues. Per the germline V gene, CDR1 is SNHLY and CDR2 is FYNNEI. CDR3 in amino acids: CASNEQRGGIEQYF. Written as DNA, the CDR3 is TGTGCCAGCAATGAACAGCGGGGGGGCATCGAGCAGTACTTC.

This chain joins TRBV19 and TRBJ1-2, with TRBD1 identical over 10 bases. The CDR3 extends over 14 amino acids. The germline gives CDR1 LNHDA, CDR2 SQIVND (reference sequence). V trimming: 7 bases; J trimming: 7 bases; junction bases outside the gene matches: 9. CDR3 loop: CASTVRQGAFGYTF. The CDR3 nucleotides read TGTGCCAGTACCGTCAGACAGGGGGCCTTTGGCTACACCTTC.

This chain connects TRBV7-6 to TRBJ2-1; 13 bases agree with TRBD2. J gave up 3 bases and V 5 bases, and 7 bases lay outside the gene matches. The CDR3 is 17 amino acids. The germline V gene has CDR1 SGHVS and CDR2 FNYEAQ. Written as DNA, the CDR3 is TGTGCCAGCAGCCAGCGACTAGCGGGGGGACTCTACAATGAGCAGTTCTTC. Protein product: CASSQRLAGGLYNEQFF.

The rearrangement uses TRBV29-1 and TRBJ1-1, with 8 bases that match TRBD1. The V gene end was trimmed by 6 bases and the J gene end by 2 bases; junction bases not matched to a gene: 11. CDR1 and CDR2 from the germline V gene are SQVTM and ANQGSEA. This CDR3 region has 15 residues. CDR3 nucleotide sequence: TGCAGCGTGGACAGGGACAGATTGATTAACACTGAAGCTTTCTTT. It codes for CSVDRDRLINTEAFF.

The CDR3 loop reads CASSQSTVSVGEQYF. As DNA, the CDR3 is TGTGCCAGCAGCCAATCCACAGTGTCAGTCGGTGAGCAGTACTTC. This chain connects TRBV16 to TRBJ2-7; D gene ambiguous. The germline gives CDR1 KGHSY, CDR2 FQNENV. The CDR3 is 15 residues long. V was cut by 0 bases and J by 7 bases, with 16 bases left in between.

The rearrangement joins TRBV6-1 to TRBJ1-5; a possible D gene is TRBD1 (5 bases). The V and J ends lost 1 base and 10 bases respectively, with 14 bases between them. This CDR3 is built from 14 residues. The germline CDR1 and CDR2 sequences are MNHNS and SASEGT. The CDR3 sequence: CASSEVRGTGPQHF. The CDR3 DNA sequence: TGTGCCAGCAGTGAAGTCCGGGGGACGGGTCCCCAGCATTTT.

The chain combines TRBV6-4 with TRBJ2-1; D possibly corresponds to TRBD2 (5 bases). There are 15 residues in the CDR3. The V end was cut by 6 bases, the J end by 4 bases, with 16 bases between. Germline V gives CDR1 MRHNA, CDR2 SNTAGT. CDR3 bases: TGTGCCAGCAGGTCCCCCTCTAGCAGGTACAATGAGCAGTTCTTC. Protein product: CASRSPSSRYNEQFF.

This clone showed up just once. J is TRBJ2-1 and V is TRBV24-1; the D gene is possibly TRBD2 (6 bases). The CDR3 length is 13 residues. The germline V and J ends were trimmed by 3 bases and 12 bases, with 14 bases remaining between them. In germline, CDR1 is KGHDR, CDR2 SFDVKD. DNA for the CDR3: TGTGCCACCAGTGATGGCTCCGGGACTCCGCAGTTCTTC. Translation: CATSDGSGTPQFF.

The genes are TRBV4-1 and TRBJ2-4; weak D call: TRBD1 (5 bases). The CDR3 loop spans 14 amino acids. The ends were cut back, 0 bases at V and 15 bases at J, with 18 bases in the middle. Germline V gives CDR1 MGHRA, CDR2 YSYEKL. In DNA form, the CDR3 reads TGCGCCAGCAGCCAAGATCGGGCAGGGCGTCGAGTGTACTTC. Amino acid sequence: CASSQDRAGRRVYF.

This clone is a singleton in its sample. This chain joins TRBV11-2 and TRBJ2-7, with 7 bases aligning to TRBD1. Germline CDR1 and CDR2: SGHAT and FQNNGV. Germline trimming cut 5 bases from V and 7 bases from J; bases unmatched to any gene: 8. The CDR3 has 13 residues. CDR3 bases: TGTGCCAGCAGCCAAAGGGGGCCGGGAGAGCAGTACTTC. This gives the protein CASSQRGPGEQYF.

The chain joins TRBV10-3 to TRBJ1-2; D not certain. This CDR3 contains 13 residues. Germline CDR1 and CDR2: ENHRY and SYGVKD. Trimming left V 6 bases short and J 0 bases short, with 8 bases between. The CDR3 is CAISDTANYGYTF. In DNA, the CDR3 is TGTGCCATCAGCGACACAGCTAACTATGGCTACACCTTC.

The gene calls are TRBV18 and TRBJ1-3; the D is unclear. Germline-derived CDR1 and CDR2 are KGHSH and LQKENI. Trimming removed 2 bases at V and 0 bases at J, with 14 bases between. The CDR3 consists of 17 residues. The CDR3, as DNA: TGTGCCAGCTCACCAAGCGGTCCTACAAGCTCTGGAAACACCATATATTTT. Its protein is CASSPSGPTSSGNTIYF.

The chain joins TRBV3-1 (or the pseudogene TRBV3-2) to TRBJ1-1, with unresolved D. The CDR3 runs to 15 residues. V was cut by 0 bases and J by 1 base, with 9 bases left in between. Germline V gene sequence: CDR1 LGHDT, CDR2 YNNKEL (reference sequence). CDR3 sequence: CASSQESGPNTEAFF. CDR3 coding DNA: TGTGCCAGCAGCCAAGAGTCAGGTCCGAACACTGAAGCTTTCTTT.

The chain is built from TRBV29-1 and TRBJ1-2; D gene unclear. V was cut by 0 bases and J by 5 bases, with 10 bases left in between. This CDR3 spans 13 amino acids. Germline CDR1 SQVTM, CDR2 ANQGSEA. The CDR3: CSVEDVQIYGYTF. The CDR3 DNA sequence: TGCAGCGTTGAAGATGTCCAGATATATGGCTACACCTTC.

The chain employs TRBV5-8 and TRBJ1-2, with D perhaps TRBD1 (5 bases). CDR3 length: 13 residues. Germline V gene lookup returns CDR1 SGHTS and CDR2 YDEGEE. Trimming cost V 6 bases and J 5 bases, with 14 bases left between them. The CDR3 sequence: CASNQGLLYGYTF. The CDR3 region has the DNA TGTGCCAGCAACCAGGGACTCCTATATGGCTACACCTTC.

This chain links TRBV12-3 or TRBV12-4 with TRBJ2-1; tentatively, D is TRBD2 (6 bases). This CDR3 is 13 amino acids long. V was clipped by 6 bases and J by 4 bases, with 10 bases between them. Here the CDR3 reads CASRPGLYNEQFF. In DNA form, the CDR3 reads TGTGCCAGCAGGCCGGGACTTTACAATGAGCAGTTCTTC.

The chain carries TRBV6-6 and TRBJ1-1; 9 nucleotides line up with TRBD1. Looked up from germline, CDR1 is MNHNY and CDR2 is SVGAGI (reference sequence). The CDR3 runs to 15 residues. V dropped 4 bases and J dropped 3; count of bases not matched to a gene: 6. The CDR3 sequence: CASSLQGARDTEAFF. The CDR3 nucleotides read TGTGCCAGCAGTTTACAGGGGGCGCGGGACACTGAAGCTTTCTTT.